This T cell receptor beta chain originates from a study of blood T cell repertoires in COVID-19 (TCRdb year 2020). As for the study more broadly: The collaborator samples originated in the United States, Italy and Spain and spanned the acute and convalescent phases of COVID-19. The material from the prospective study consisted of cDNA or gDNA derived from T cells, B-cell-depleted T cells, or PBMCs. Deeply sampled blood TCRbeta repertoires from subjects exposed to, actively infected with, or recovered from COVID-19 were included in the dataset. The repertoires were made available in a free public database intended to serve as a resource for research on the immune response to SARS-CoV-2. Samples were obtained from the ongoing ImmuneRACE study (first 160 participants) and from roughly 1,300 subjects provided by 6 global collaborators. The sample metadata nearly always contained a de-identified subject ID, COVID-19 status, age in years and sex. Where HLA class I and class II types were available, the types were taken from metadata supplied by the sample provider, not from assay-based typing.

Remarks on this clone: Its recognized antigen is unknown. There are no base qualities to consult, and no much larger clone falls within one base.

TCRbeta CDR3 regions were amplified from genomic DNA by means of the immunoSEQ Assay, a bias-controlled multiplex PCR. As for how the authors treated the data: Nucleated cell counts per sample were estimated from amplification of reference gene primers within the assay. To quantify the absolute abundance of each unique TCRbeta CDR3 rearrangement, sequence reads were collapsed and filtered. For each sample, productive Simpson clonality was calculated as the square root of Simpson's diversity index over productive rearrangements. Not all clones reach the TCRdb copy of this immuneACCESS table, which keeps in-frame sequences only. Checked studies attribute under half of the gap to unresolved V genes and leave the rest unexplained. V and J calls and clone size are those listed in that table; D and trimming were worked out from the DNA. Across this sample there are approximately 72,000 clones, with 75% to 90% seen only once. Roughly a third of the sample is taken by the ten largest.

Summary of the overall study and its limitations: The quantity of clinical and demographic metadata differed by source and by participant and was supplied without curation.

The germline V gene (reference sequence) specifies MNHEY as CDR1 and SMNVEV as CDR2. The CDR3 contains 15 residues, cysteine and phenylalanine counted. Only CDR3 DNA is held: 45 bases, read in frame from base 1. The junction shows trimming of 0 bases on V and 0 bases on J, plus 3 bases between the germline ends. Each collaborating institution followed its own protocols to collect whole blood in K2EDTA tubes. For TCRbeta analysis, collaborators shipped samples as frozen whole blood, isolated PBMCs, or DNA extracted from either of those sample types. The sample consisted of peripheral blood. The sequence was obtained from a woman older than 75 with active or convalescent COVID-19. Recombination joined TRBV27 with TRBJ2-6; the D gene is unclear. The DNA sequence is given as TGTGCCAGCAGTTTATCCCTCTCTGGGGCCAACGTCCTGACTTTC. It is translated as CASSLSLSGANVLTF.